This T cell receptor beta chain came from a study of blood T cell repertoires in COVID-19. Germline CDR1 reads GTSNPN; CDR2 reads SVGIG (reference sequence). CDR3 length: 17 residues. V lost 3 bases and J 1 base, leaving 21 bases between the germline ends. TCRdb keeps only in-frame clones here, not all; method: immunoSEQ multiplex PCR. The sample comprises about 170,000 clones, roughly 81% of which are singletons, and roughly 7.7% rests with the top ten. This TCR was sampled from a man aged 35 to 55 who had recovered from COVID-19. The chain recombines TRBV30 with TRBJ1-1; D gene uncertain. The specimen sequenced was peripheral blood. The CDR3 DNA reads TGTGCCTGGAGACCCCCCGGGGTGGGTTTTAAGAACACTGAAGCTTTCTTT. Translated, it gives CAWRPPGVGFKNTEAFF.